Below, 15 T cell receptor beta chains from the same sample are listed, as sequenced in a study of blood T cell repertoires in COVID-19 (dated by TCRdb to about 2020). Library preparation was by the immunoSEQ multiplex PCR assay. TCRdb retrieved this table from immuneACCESS and kept in-frame rearrangements only. Not all clones are present; in checked studies, unresolved V genes account for under half, and no reason is known for the remainder. Present in this sample are 110,000 to 150,000 clones, about four fifths of which were seen just once. The top ten clonotypes cover just over 9% of the sample. Sequencing was done on a sample of PBMCs or T cells enriched from blood (not recorded which). The source of these receptors is a man between 50 and 59 years old who had recovered from COVID-19.

The chain combines TRBV6-1 with TRBJ1-3; TRBD1 might be the D (5 bases). The V gene lost 0 bases and the J gene lost 2 bases, with 11 bases spanning the gap. Germline V gene data show CDR1 as MNHNS and CDR2 as SASEGT. The CDR3 extends over 16 amino acids. The CDR3 sequence: CASSEADRIAGNTIYF. DNA of the CDR3: TGTGCCAGCAGTGAAGCCGACAGAATAGCTGGAAACACCATATATTTT.

This sequence joins TRBV28 and TRBJ2-5; 7 bases map to TRBD2. Losses at the gene ends were 4 bases for V and 4 bases for J; bases not matched to a gene: 3. The CDR3 contains 13 residues. The germline gives CDR1 MDHEN, CDR2 SYDVKM. CDR3 in DNA: TGTGCCAGCAGTTGGGGGGGTGGAGAGACCCAGTACTTC. Its translation is CASSWGGGETQYF. The complete variable domain, with remaining parts taken from reference TRBV28 and TRBJ2-5, reads DVKVTQSSRYLVKRTGEKVFLECVQDMDHENMFWYRQDPGLGLRLIYFSYDVKMKEKGDIPEGYSVSREKKERFSLILESASTNQTSMYLCASSWGGGETQYFGPGTRLLVL.

The chain couples TRBV3-1 (or the pseudogene TRBV3-2) to TRBJ1-5; 10 nucleotides agree with TRBD1. This CDR3 is 14 amino acids long. J was trimmed by 7 bases and V by 5 bases; bases with no gene match: 5. The V gene's germline CDR1 is LGHDT and CDR2 YNNKEL (reference sequence). This chain's CDR3 is CASSNGQGEQPQHF. CDR3 DNA sequence: TGTGCCAGCAGCAACGGACAGGGGGAACAGCCCCAGCATTTT.

This clone was counted once. This chain connects TRBV2 to TRBJ1-5; 7 bases align to TRBD1. The J segment lost 0 bases and the V segment lost 7 bases, leaving 6 bases of the junction unmatched. The CDR3 has 15 amino acids. Per the germline V gene, CDR1 is SNHLY and CDR2 is FYNNEI. CDR3 DNA sequence: TGTGCCAGCAACAACAGGGGTTCTAGCAATCAGCCCCAGCATTTT. Its protein is CASNNRGSSNQPQHF.

This clone came up a few times. This sequence joins TRBV7-2 and TRBJ1-5; D unresolved. Germline CDR1 reads SGHTA; CDR2 reads FQGNSA. The CDR3 totals 15 residues. V gave up 6 bases and J gave up 1 base, with 13 bases separating them. The CDR3 here is CASRLSPGSNQPQHF. For the CDR3, the DNA is TGTGCCAGCAGATTAAGTCCGGGGAGCAATCAGCCCCAGCATTTT.

The genes are TRBV7-3 and TRBJ2-3; 12 bases align to TRBD1. The CDR3 sequence is 15 residues long. CDR1 SGHTA and CDR2 FQGTGA come from the germline V gene. Trimming at V came to 6 bases and at J to 2 bases, leaving 3 bases not matched to a gene. Here the CDR3 reads CASRRGQGATDTQYF. In DNA, the CDR3 is TGTGCCAGCAGAAGGGGACAGGGGGCCACAGATACGCAGTATTTT.

This clone was seen only once. The chain carries TRBV29-1 and TRBJ1-3; perhaps TRBD1 as D (6 bases). CDR3 length equals 14 residues. Germline assignment: CDR1 SQVTM and CDR2 ANQGSEA. V lost 3 bases, J lost 2 bases, and 11 bases lay in between. Written as DNA, the CDR3 is TGCAGCGTTGACGTGGACAGAACTGGAAACACCATATATTTT. Its protein product is CSVDVDRTGNTIYF.

This sequence joins TRBV27 and TRBJ2-7, with D possibly TRBD2 on 5 matching bases. This CDR3 spans 13 amino acids. Germline CDR1 MNHEY, CDR2 SMNVEV (reference sequence). V was shortened by 7 bases and J by 6 bases, with 16 bases between the two germline ends. This CDR3 is CASKPPGKGEQYF. Here the CDR3 DNA reads TGTGCCAGCAAGCCCCCGGGGAAAGGCGAGCAGTACTTC.

This clone was observed a few times. This chain links TRBV9 with TRBJ1-4, with D perhaps TRBD1 (5 bases). Trimming shortened V by 0 bases and J by 7 bases, and 13 bases separated the two germline ends. Germline CDR1 SGDLS, CDR2 YYNGEE. The CDR3 totals 15 residues. The CDR3: CASSVVGARGEKLFF. As DNA, the CDR3 is TGTGCCAGCAGCGTAGTTGGGGCGCGAGGTGAAAAACTGTTTTTT. Variable domain in full (rest from reference TRBV9 and TRBJ1-4): DSGVTQTPKHLITATGQRVTLRCSPRSGDLSVYWYQQSLDQGLQFLIQYYNGEERAKGNILERFSAQQFPDLHSELNLSSLELGDSALYFCASSVVGARGEKLFFGSGTQLSVL.

The chain couples TRBV5-1 to TRBJ1-1; maybe TRBD1 (5 bases). The CDR3 is made up of 15 amino acids. Deletions cut 1 base from V and 5 bases from J, with 15 bases between. Germline V gene lookup returns CDR1 SGHRS and CDR2 YFSETQ. The CDR3 is CASSLSTRKGTEAFF. Written as DNA, the CDR3 is TGCGCCAGCAGCTTGTCCACCCGGAAGGGGACTGAAGCTTTCTTT.

V is TRBV6-6 and J is TRBJ2-7; D gene ambiguous. CDR1 is MNHNY, CDR2 SVGAGI, per germline (reference sequence). Trimming removed 0 bases from V and 5 bases from J, with 5 bases in between. The CDR3 is 12 amino acids. The chain's CDR3 is CASSYSSNEQYF. As DNA, the CDR3 is TGTGCCAGCAGTTACTCGTCTAACGAGCAGTACTTC.

V is TRBV5-4 and J is TRBJ2-7; D is perhaps TRBD1 (5 bases). Germline V gives CDR1 SGHNT, CDR2 YYREEE (reference sequence). The CDR3 is 17 residues long. Trimming shortened V by 4 bases and J by 2 bases, and 22 bases separated the two germline ends. The CDR3 bases are TGTGCCAGCAGCCCCGGGCTTGGTCATGGGGCCCCCTACGAGCAGTACTTC. Translating it yields CASSPGLGHGAPYEQYF.

V gene TRBV7-8 combines with J gene TRBJ2-3, with a possible D match to TRBD1 (5 bases). The germline CDR1 and CDR2 sequences are SGHVS and FQNEAQ. The CDR3 consists of 14 residues. V lost 8 bases and J lost 4, with 16 bases in between. The CDR3, as DNA: TGTGCCAGCCGGCCAGGGTCACGTTCAGATACGCAGTATTTT. The encoded protein is CASRPGSRSDTQYF. The whole variable domain, remainder taken from reference TRBV7-8 and TRBJ2-3, is GAGVSQSPRYKVAKRGQDVALRCDPISGHVSLFWYQQALGQGPEFLTYFQNEAQLDKSGLPSDRFFAERPEGSVSTLKIQRTQQEDSAVYLCASRPGSRSDTQYFGPGTRLTVL.

In this sample, this clone turned up a few times. The V and J genes are TRBV28 and TRBJ1-2; 11 nucleotides align to TRBD1. The germline gives CDR1 MDHEN, CDR2 SYDVKM. The CDR3 runs 16 residues. V lost 2 bases and J lost 1; bases outside the gene matches: 3. The CDR3 loop reads CASSLSGTGGNYGYTF. CDR3 in DNA: TGTGCCAGCAGTTTAAGCGGGACAGGGGGTAACTATGGCTACACCTTC.

In this sample, this clone turned up a few times. The same CDR3 can be traced to other DNA sequences in this sample. The V gene is TRBV27, the J gene TRBJ2-1; possible D gene TRBD2, 6 bases. Germline V lookup: CDR1 MNHEY, CDR2 SMNVEV (reference sequence). CDR3 length: 14 residues. V lost 4 bases and J lost 5, with 12 bases in between. The CDR3 sequence: CASSSGTGNNEQFF. The CDR3 bases are TGTGCCAGCAGTTCCGGGACTGGTAACAATGAGCAGTTCTTC.